This is a list of T cell receptor beta chains from one sample in a study of T-cell memory formation after mild COVID-19. TCRdb used MiXCR to reprocess the 5' RACE reads, holding one entry per CDR3 protein. The sample yields 30,000 to 45,000 distinct CDR3 sequences, roughly 11% seen once. The sample taken for sequencing was PBMCs or a T cell subset sorted from them (not recorded which). Receptors were obtained from a man between 18 and 35 years old who had mild COVID-19 (a few samples of this study predate the infection). Cell type and time point are not known. Each CDR3 is given with its conserved first and last residue. Each record gives: D gene, V gene, J gene, clone size, CDR3 protein, CDR3 DNA. The D gene is left open where the match is weak. Rows give clone size only sometimes, using once, few, many, or a class for an expanded clone.

>NA|TRBV19|TRBJ2-3|many
CASTKAIDTDTQYF
TGTGCCAGTACCAAGGCCATCGACACAGATACGCAGTATTTT
>TRBD1|TRBV5-5|TRBJ2-1|many
CASSRQGPSSYNEQFF
TGTGCCAGCAGCCGACAGGGCCCGAGCTCCTACAATGAGCAGTTCTTC
>TRBD2|TRBV5-5|TRBJ2-1|many
CASSRSGGEFF
TGTGCCAGCAGCCGTAGCGGGGGGGAGTTCTTC
>NA|TRBV7-2|TRBJ2-1|NA
CASSLALPAYNEQFF
TGTGCCAGCAGCTTAGCGCTGCCAGCCTACAATGAGCAGTTCTTC
>NA|TRBV28|TRBJ2-1|many
CASSLPTGRGGNEQFF
TGTGCCAGCAGTTTACCCACCGGCAGGGGAGGTAATGAGCAGTTCTTC
>NA|TRBV6-2/TRBV6-3|TRBJ1-1|few
CASLQEPNTEAFF
TGTGCCAGTCTACAGGAGCCGAACACTGAAGCTTTCTTT
>TRBD2|TRBV19|TRBJ2-7|NA
CASSITGLAETYEQYF
TGTGCCAGTAGTATAACCGGACTAGCGGAAACCTACGAGCAGTACTTC
>NA|TRBV14|TRBJ2-7|many
CASGETSYEQYF
TGTGCCAGCGGGGAGACCTCCTACGAGCAGTACTTC
>TRBD2|TRBV4-3|TRBJ2-5|many
CASSQILATGQYF
TGCGCCAGCAGCCAGATACTAGCGACCGGGCAGTACTTC
>NA|TRBV5-6|TRBJ2-3|many
CASSKRHTDTQYF
TGTGCCAGCAGCAAACGGCACACAGATACGCAGTATTTT
>NA|TRBV21-1|TRBJ2-2|many
CAKGQGERRTGELFF
TGTGCCAAGGGACAGGGGGAGCGCCGAACCGGGGAGCTGTTTTTT
>NA|TRBV5-6|TRBJ2-1|many
CASRIDLNEQFF
TGTGCCAGCAGAATCGACCTTAATGAGCAGTTCTTC
>TRBD2|TRBV5-1|TRBJ2-1|many
CASSGRTSEGNEQFF
TGCGCCAGCAGCGGAAGGACTAGCGAGGGGAATGAGCAGTTCTTC
>TRBD1|TRBV4-3|TRBJ1-1|many
CASSQRGTVRQGEKAFF
TGCGCCAGCAGCCAAAGAGGGACGGTGCGGCAGGGGGAAAAAGCTTTCTTT
>NA|TRBV20-1|TRBJ1-5|many
CSAGSPKGGQPQHF
TGCAGTGCTGGGTCACCCAAAGGAGGTCAGCCCCAGCATTTT
>TRBD2|TRBV7-6|TRBJ2-2|many
CAIPVAGVRDTGELFF
TGTGCCATCCCGGTTGCGGGGGTTCGGGACACCGGGGAGCTGTTTTTT
>NA|TRBV4-2|TRBJ1-2|many
CASSQDQGQPYGYTF
TGTGCCAGCAGCCAAGATCAAGGACAGCCCTATGGCTACACCTTC
>NA|TRBV25-1|TRBJ2-3|many
CASSEEFTGTPVSTDTQYF
TGTGCCAGCAGTGAAGAATTTACCGGGACACCTGTTAGCACAGATACGCAGTATTTT
>NA|TRBV5-4|TRBJ2-6|few
CASSLWSSGANVLTF
TGTGCCAGCAGCTTGTGGAGCTCTGGGGCCAACGTCCTGACTTTC
>NA|TRBV12-3/TRBV12-4|TRBJ1-4|many
CASSPTPGWGVDEKLFF
TGTGCCAGCAGTCCTACCCCGGGGTGGGGTGTGGATGAAAAACTGTTTTTT
>TRBD2|TRBV6-4|TRBJ2-1|medium-sized
CASSEAGGSYNEQFF
TGTGCCAGCAGTGAAGCGGGGGGCTCCTACAATGAGCAGTTCTTC
>NA|TRBV19|TRBJ2-4|many
CASSIRARDIQYF
TGTGCCAGTAGTATTAGGGCACGGGACATTCAGTACTTC
>NA|TRBV6-5|TRBJ1-2|many
CASSYNNYGYTF
TGTGCCAGCAGTTACAATAACTATGGCTACACCTTC
>NA|TRBV10-3|TRBJ1-3|many
CAISASGHRGNTIYF
TGTGCCATCAGTGCCTCGGGACACCGTGGAAACACCATATATTTT
>NA|TRBV20-1|TRBJ2-1|NA
CSARSPTGGHNEQFF
TGCAGTGCTAGGTCCCCTACCGGGGGGCACAATGAGCAGTTCTTC
>NA|TRBV5-4|TRBJ2-3|many
CASKSSTDTQYF
TGTGCCAGCAAATCTTCCACAGATACGCAGTATTTT
>NA|TRBV24-1|TRBJ1-4|NA
CATSDSGGGAEKLFF
TGTGCCACCAGTGATTCCGGTGGGGGGGCTGAAAAACTGTTTTTT
>NA|TRBV3-1|TRBJ2-2|few
CASSQGALRGAGELFF
TGTGCCAGCAGCCAAGGGGCTCTACGTGGCGCCGGGGAGCTGTTTTTT
>NA|TRBV6-1|TRBJ1-3|NA
CASTEGQIGGNTIYF
TGTGCCAGCACCGAAGGGCAGATCGGTGGAAACACCATATATTTT
>NA|TRBV12-3/TRBV12-4|TRBJ2-7|many
CASSFSETQYF
TGTGCCAGCAGTTTTTCGGAGACGCAGTACTTC
>NA|TRBV5-1|TRBJ2-5|medium-sized
CASSPGSQETQYF
TGCGCCAGCAGCCCGGGGTCCCAAGAGACCCAGTACTTC
>NA|TRBV5-1|TRBJ2-3|many
CASSFGRVPDTQYF
TGCGCCAGCAGCTTCGGTAGGGTCCCAGATACGCAGTATTTT
>TRBD1|TRBV4-1|TRBJ1-4|NA
CASSQDKGTVFANEKLFF
TGCGCCAGCAGCCAAGATAAAGGGACAGTATTTGCTAATGAAAAACTGTTTTTT
>NA|TRBV7-3|TRBJ2-3|many
CASSLAVGSIPDTQYF
TGTGCCAGCAGCTTAGCCGTGGGGTCGATCCCAGATACGCAGTATTTT
>NA|TRBV7-2|TRBJ2-5|many
CASSPARGSGETQYF
TGTGCCAGCAGCCCCGCGAGGGGCTCGGGAGAGACCCAGTACTTC
>NA|TRBV27|TRBJ1-1|many
CASSLGPGEVYTEAFF
TGTGCCAGCAGTTTAGGGCCAGGGGAGGTGTACACTGAAGCTTTCTTT
>NA|TRBV4-1|TRBJ2-5|many
CASSFEPTDAQETQYF
TGCGCCAGCAGCTTCGAACCGACCGACGCACAAGAGACCCAGTACTTC
>NA|TRBV7-9|TRBJ2-1|few
CASSFRGLGYNEQFF
TGTGCCAGCAGCTTCAGGGGATTGGGCTACAATGAGCAGTTCTTC
>NA|TRBV7-2|TRBJ1-4|many
CASSSGHNGKLFF
TGTGCCAGCAGCTCGGGACATAATGGAAAACTGTTTTTT
>TRBD1|TRBV4-2|TRBJ2-5|many
CASSQGTGGDQETQYF
TGTGCCAGCAGCCAAGGGACAGGGGGTGACCAAGAGACCCAGTACTTC
>NA|TRBV5-1|TRBJ2-1|many
CASSVTGLRSYEQFF
TGCGCCAGCAGCGTCACGGGACTCCGGAGCTATGAGCAGTTCTTC
>NA|TRBV20-1|TRBJ2-2|many
CSVKRGVPNTGELFF
TGCAGTGTCAAGCGCGGAGTCCCGAACACCGGGGAGCTGTTTTTT
>NA|TRBV18|TRBJ1-5|few
CASSPSGRYSNQPQHF
TGTGCCAGCTCACCCTCCGGACGGTATAGCAATCAGCCCCAGCATTTT
>TRBD1|TRBV6-5|TRBJ1-2|many
CASSYRPGQPYGYTF
TGTGCCAGCAGTTACCGTCCGGGACAGCCCTATGGCTACACCTTC